This T cell receptor beta chain was sequenced in a study of CD8 T cells in ankylosing spondylitis. Overall study findings and caveats: Seven to nine highly homologous variants made up a TCR beta motif that seemed to typify ankylosing spondylitis blood.

TCRdb analysed the 5' RACE reads with MiXCR anew, one entry per CDR3 protein. The repertoire includes some 150,000 distinct CDR3 sequences, roughly an eighth of them detected once, and roughly 4% sits in the top ten. From germline, CDR1 is DFQATT and CDR2 SNEGSKA (reference sequence). Trimming pared 6 bases from V and 2 bases from J, leaving 10 bases between. The CDR3 has 12 residues. At least ten counts were recorded for this clonotype. Its antigen is as yet unknown. The sequenced sample was blood, either unsorted or a sorted T cell fraction (not recorded which). This receptor was taken from a female donor with ankylosing spondylitis or in good health (not recorded which). The chain links TRBV20-1 to TRBJ1-2; D unresolved. The CDR3 DNA reads TGCAGTGCAGGAGGGAAAAACTATGGCTACACCTTC. It is translated as CSAGGKNYGYTF.